These 18 T cell receptor beta chains share one sample of origin, sequenced in a study of shared clonotypes between healthy human individuals. Sequenced by immunoSEQ multiplex PCR; TCRdb stores in-frame clones only, minus some. The repertoire holds 2.3 million or so clones, with over 85% as singletons. Sequenced input: naive CD4+ T cells from PBMCs. Subset defined: CD45RA+ positively selected. The receptors come from a man aged 18 to 29 in good health. Some clones in this sample may be carry-over from other donors' samples.

This rearrangement joins TRBV5-1 to TRBJ2-3, with D maybe TRBD2 (7 bases). This CDR3 has 17 residues. The germline gives CDR1 SGHRS, CDR2 YFSETQ. V lost 4 bases to trimming and J lost 0 bases, with 18 bases between them. CDR3 sequence reads: CASSKEGGTTSTDTQYF. CDR3 nucleotides: TGCGCCAGCAGCAAGGAGGGGGGGACGACTAGCACAGATACGCAGTATTTT.

The V and J genes are TRBV7-9 and TRBJ2-7; 8 positions agree with TRBD1. Germline CDR1 SEHNR, CDR2 FQNEAQ (reference sequence). The junction had 6 bases not matched to a gene; V was cut back by 3 bases and J by 5 bases. The CDR3 has 14 amino acids. CDR3 protein: CASSFWDRTHEQYF. In nucleotides, the CDR3 is TGTGCCAGCAGCTTCTGGGACAGGACCCACGAGCAGTACTTC. The whole variable domain, filled in from reference TRBV7-9 and TRBJ2-7, reads DTGVSQNPRHKITKRGQNVTFRCDPISEHNRLYWYRQTLGQGPEFLTYFQNEAQLEKSRLLSDRFSAERPKGSFSTLEIQRTEQGDSAMYLCASSFWDRTHEQYFGPGTRLTVT.

In this sample, this clone turned up once. The same CDR3 can be traced to other DNA sequences in this sample. The chain links TRBV7-9 to TRBJ2-7, with unresolved D. The V gene lost 5 bases and the J gene lost 2 bases, with 7 bases spanning the gap. The CDR3 spans 12 residues. Germline assignment: CDR1 SEHNR and CDR2 FQNEAQ (reference sequence). As DNA, the CDR3 is TGTGCCAGCAGCCCCGGACCCTACGAGCAGTACTTC. As protein: CASSPGPYEQYF.

This clone was seen once. The chain carries TRBV28 and TRBJ2-2, with TRBD2 identical over 11 bases. Trimming at V came to 11 bases and at J to 2 bases, leaving 4 bases not matched to a gene. CDR1 and CDR2 (germline): MDHEN, SYDVKM. CDR3 length equals 14 residues. CDR3 coding DNA: TGTGCCGGAGGGACTAGCGGAAACACCGGGGAGCTGTTTTTT. It encodes CAGGTSGNTGELFF. The complete variable domain, with remaining parts taken from reference TRBV28 and TRBJ2-2, reads DVKVTQSSRYLVKRTGEKVFLECVQDMDHENMFWYRQDPGLGLRLIYFSYDVKMKEKGDIPEGYSVSREKKERFSLILESASTNQTSMYLCAGGTSGNTGELFFGEGSRLTVL.

This clone was seen a few times. This chain connects TRBV7-9 to TRBJ2-1; 13 nucleotides agree with TRBD2. The junction had 5 bases not matched to a gene; V was cut back by 5 bases and J by 4 bases. Germline V gene lookup returns CDR1 SEHNR and CDR2 FQNEAQ (reference sequence). The CDR3 runs 16 residues. The CDR3 nucleotides read TGTGCCAGCAGCCCCGGGGGACTAGCGGGATACAATGAGCAGTTCTTC. This sequence encodes CASSPGGLAGYNEQFF.

The gene calls are TRBV5-1 and TRBJ2-2, with 8 positions matching TRBD1. Germline values: CDR1 SGHRS, CDR2 YFSETQ. The CDR3 consists of 15 residues. V lost 4 bases to trimming and J lost 6 bases; unmatched junction nucleotides: 8. CDR3 sequence reads: CASSQTGVGAGELFF. The CDR3 nucleotides are TGCGCCAGCAGCCAGACAGGGGTTGGGGCCGGGGAGCTGTTTTTT. Supplemented by reference TRBV5-1 and TRBJ2-2, the full variable domain reads KAGVTQTPRYLIKTRGQQVTLSCSPISGHRSVSWYQQTPGQGLQFLFEYFSETQRNKGNFPGRFSGRQFSNSRSEMNVSTLELGDSALYLCASSQTGVGAGELFFGEGSRLTVL.

This clone was seen a single time. The chain carries TRBV7-2 and TRBJ1-1; 9 bases fit TRBD1. The CDR3 runs 15 residues. CDR1 and CDR2 from the germline V gene are SGHTA and FQGNSA. The V and J ends lost 4 bases and 5 bases, in that order; junction bases with no gene match: 8. Here the CDR3 reads CASSSIDRGRTEAFF. The CDR3 DNA follows: TGTGCCAGCAGCTCAATTGACAGGGGGAGGACTGAAGCTTTCTTT. Full variable domain (missing parts from reference TRBV7-2 and TRBJ1-1): GAGVSQSPSNKVTEKGKDVELRCDPISGHTALYWYRQSLGQGLEFLIYFQGNSAPDKSGLPSDRFSAERTGGSVSTLTIQRTQQEDSAVYLCASSSIDRGRTEAFFGQGTRLTVV.

This clone was seen only a few times. The gene calls are TRBV28 and TRBJ1-2; D is undetermined. The CDR3 contains 13 residues. Between the trimmed V and J ends, which lost 3 bases and 4 bases, there was a span of 9 bases. Germline CDR1 and CDR2: MDHEN and SYDVKM. CDR3 nucleotides: TGTGCCAGCAGTTTGGCGGCGAGCTATGGCTACACCTTC. It yields the protein CASSLAASYGYTF.

The chain is built from TRBV6-1 and TRBJ2-2; D is possibly TRBD2 (5 bases). Germline assignment: CDR1 MNHNS and CDR2 SASEGT. The CDR3 totals 14 residues. Trimming removed 8 bases from V and 6 bases from J, with 16 bases in between. The CDR3 loop reads CASSRDWSPGELFF. The CDR3, as DNA: TGTGCCAGCTCGAGGGATTGGTCCCCCGGGGAGCTGTTTTTT.

This chain uses TRBV11-1 with TRBJ2-6; the D is unclear. V lost 8 bases and J 0 bases, leaving 11 bases between the germline ends. Per the germline V gene, CDR1 is SGHAT and CDR2 is FQDESV (reference sequence). The CDR3 spans 15 residues. The CDR3 reads CASESTSSGANVLTF. The CDR3 DNA sequence: TGTGCCAGCGAGAGCACCAGCTCTGGGGCCAACGTCCTGACTTTC.

This chain connects TRBV28 to TRBJ1-2; 9 nucleotides line up with TRBD1. CDR1 and CDR2 (germline): MDHEN, SYDVKM. The CDR3 is made up of 13 amino acids. V shed 6 bases and J 8 bases; nucleotides not matched to a gene: 7. This CDR3 reads CASRLPTGGGYTF. CDR3 nucleotides: TGTGCCAGCAGGCTACCCACAGGGGGCGGCTACACCTTC.

The chain carries TRBV7-3 and TRBJ1-1, with D possibly being TRBD1 (5 bases). The CDR3 is 16 amino acids. Germline V gene data show CDR1 as SGHTA and CDR2 as FQGTGA. With 0 bases removed from V and 0 bases from J, the gap between germline ends came to 11 bases. CDR3 residues: CASSLTGGPMNTEAFF. As DNA, the CDR3 is TGTGCCAGCAGCTTAACGGGGGGACCAATGAACACTGAAGCTTTCTTT.

This chain joins TRBV5-1 and TRBJ1-3; D gene unclear. Trimming took off 0 bases at V and 4 bases at J, with 11 bases between the two ends. Per germline, CDR1 SGHRS and CDR2 YFSETQ. The CDR3 spans 15 residues. CDR3 sequence (DNA): TGCGCCAGCAGCTTGGACTGGGCCACGGGAAACACCATATATTTT. This encodes CASSLDWATGNTIYF. The entire variable domain, with the rest obtained from reference TRBV5-1 and TRBJ1-3, is as follows: KAGVTQTPRYLIKTRGQQVTLSCSPISGHRSVSWYQQTPGQGLQFLFEYFSETQRNKGNFPGRFSGRQFSNSRSEMNVSTLELGDSALYLCASSLDWATGNTIYFGEGSWLTVV.

V is TRBV28 and J is TRBJ1-1, with 7 nucleotides matching TRBD1. In germline, CDR1 is MDHEN, CDR2 SYDVKM. CDR3 length equals 15 residues. The ends lost 6 bases at V and 3 bases at J; junction bases unmatched: 10. The CDR3 sequence: CASSPGGVRYTEAFF. CDR3 DNA: TGTGCCAGCAGCCCAGGGGGAGTAAGGTACACTGAAGCTTTCTTT.

J is TRBJ2-5 and V is TRBV28; 9 nucleotides agree with TRBD1. Looked up from germline, CDR1 is MDHEN and CDR2 is SYDVKM. Trimming took 10 bases from V and 0 from J; bases not matched to a gene: 6. The CDR3 covers 14 residues. CDR3 loop: CAIETGGNQETQYF. CDR3 DNA: TGTGCCATCGAGACAGGGGGTAACCAAGAGACCCAGTACTTC.

This chain uses TRBV28 with TRBJ1-1; the match to TRBD1 covers 7 bases. The CDR3 has 14 residues. The V gene's germline CDR1 is MDHEN and CDR2 SYDVKM. The J segment lost 3 bases and the V segment lost 7 bases, leaving 8 bases of the junction unmatched. The CDR3 is CASTGQGGDTEAFF. The CDR3 region has the DNA TGTGCCAGCACTGGGCAGGGGGGCGACACTGAAGCTTTCTTT.

This clone was detected only a few times. J is TRBJ1-5 and V is TRBV27; D gene ambiguous. V dropped 6 bases and J dropped 0 bases, with 12 bases sitting between them. The CDR3 is made up of 15 amino acids. Germline V gives CDR1 MNHEY, CDR2 SMNVEV (reference sequence). The CDR3 DNA reads TGTGCCAGCAGGTGGTGGCAGCATAGCAATCAGCCCCAGCATTTT. Translation gives CASRWWQHSNQPQHF.

The count of this clone is one. The same CDR3 also results from other DNA sequences found in this sample. This chain links TRBV5-1 with TRBJ2-2; D may be TRBD2 (6 bases). The CDR3 runs 15 residues. The germline V and J ends were trimmed by 0 bases and 2 bases, with 8 bases remaining between them. CDR1 is SGHRS, CDR2 YFSETQ, per germline. CDR3 sequence: CASSLVGTNTGELFF. The CDR3 nucleotides are TGCGCCAGCAGCTTGGTAGGGACTAACACCGGGGAGCTGTTTTTT. The full variable domain, in which reference TRBV5-1 and TRBJ2-2 provide the parts outside the CDR3, is KAGVTQTPRYLIKTRGQQVTLSCSPISGHRSVSWYQQTPGQGLQFLFEYFSETQRNKGNFPGRFSGRQFSNSRSEMNVSTLELGDSALYLCASSLVGTNTGELFFGEGSRLTVL.